The rows below give T cell receptor beta chains drawn from one sample of a study of T cell changes during pregnancy in multiple sclerosis. Libraries were prepared by immunoSEQ multiplex PCR; TCRdb keeps only in-frame clonotypes and omits some of them. The data show approximately 88,000 clones, almost 95% seen once. The sample consisted of peripheral blood, taken in the third trimester of pregnancy. The receptors originated from a female donor with multiple sclerosis, enrolled in a pregnancy study. Both conserved end residues are part of each CDR3. The D gene is left open where the match is weak.

- TRBJ1-2 TRBV5-4 CASSFRGNYGYTF
- TRBJ1-2 TRBV27 CASGRITSRVEYGYTF
- TRBJ2-6 TRBV29-1 CSVDESGANVLTF
- TRBJ1-2 TRBV28 CASSYRVNYGYTF
TRBD1 TRBJ2-1 TRBV2 CASSGGTGGSGTRPNEQFF
- TRBJ1-5 TRBV5-1 CASSLDSDSANQPQHF
- TRBJ2-1 TRBV19 CASSIVGGDEQFF
- TRBJ2-2 TRBV2 CASSEVVNGELFF
TRBD1 TRBJ2-5 TRBV7-3 CASSSGQGILPGTQYF
TRBD2 TRBJ2-1 TRBV5-5 CASSLDGTSGSSFF
TRBD2 TRBJ2-1 TRBV5-3 CARSSLAGVVEFF
TRBD2 TRBJ2-7 TRBV2 CASRKERERSYEQYF
- TRBJ2-7 TRBV5-4 CASSWRNLYEQYF
- TRBJ2-5 TRBV7-9 CASSYRVEETQYF
- TRBJ2-6 TRBV4-1 CASSQDELTGANVLTF
TRBD2 TRBJ2-1 TRBV7-9 CASRRQFDASGTDEQFF
TRBD2 TRBJ2-1 TRBV9 CASSVSGMGLDEQFF
TRBD2 TRBJ2-3 TRBV27 CASSFGGRGGDTQYF
TRBD2 TRBJ2-7 TRBV6-1 CASREREGSYEQYF
TRBD1 TRBJ1-4 TRBV4-1 CASSQPGQFEKLFF
TRBD2 TRBJ2-3 TRBV6-1 CASSERVAGGPADTQYF
TRBD2 TRBJ2-5 TRBV10-2 CASSEIAGEETQYF
- TRBJ2-4 TRBV19 CASSKRDIQYF
TRBD2 TRBJ2-5 TRBV19 CASSIDGGGRVQETQYF
TRBD2 TRBJ2-3 TRBV7-6 CASSLGTSGTRDTQYF
- TRBJ2-2 TRBV7-8 CASSLGTTDTGELFF
- TRBJ2-5 TRBV6-1 CASKFDRFGETQYF
TRBD2 TRBJ2-5 TRBV7-9 CASSPDRLAGETQYF
TRBD1 TRBJ1-2 TRBV5-1 CASREGAPNGYTF
TRBD1 TRBJ1-5 TRBV28 CASSVNRGLLGNQPQHF
TRBD2 TRBJ2-1 TRBV7-9 CASSLAVPSGGFYIF
- TRBJ1-5 TRBV28 CASTSPNLRTPEQPGEGNQPQHF
- TRBJ2-1 TRBV6-6 CASSYLTREQFF
TRBD2 TRBJ2-3 TRBV15 CATSRDVGTRAQYF
- TRBJ1-1 TRBV5-6 CASSLGPEAFF
- TRBJ2-7 TRBV19 CASSIDVEYEQYF
TRBD1 TRBJ1-2 TRBV7-2 CASSLGGQGFYGYTF
TRBD1 TRBJ2-3 TRBV18 CASSRTGADTDTQYF
- TRBJ1-1 TRBV27 CASSFSGNVNTEAFF
TRBD2 TRBJ2-7 TRBV5-1 CASSLLGRGTYEQYF
- TRBJ1-1 TRBV6-5 CASSYQGLNTEAFF
TRBD1 TRBJ2-2 TRBV5-5 CASSLYPGTGGAAGELFF
TRBD1 TRBJ1-4 TRBV19 CASRTGDMTNEKLFF
TRBD2 TRBJ2-7 TRBV27 CASSTGGSYEQYF
TRBD2 TRBJ2-3 TRBV5-4 CASSLAGGDTQYF
TRBD2 TRBJ2-2 TRBV4-1 CASSLTAGGITGELFF
- TRBJ2-1 TRBV9 CASNGGRVGNEQFF
- TRBJ1-2 TRBV28 CASSSQGLGGYTF
- TRBJ1-3 TRBV4-1 CASSPQSGSGNTIYF
- TRBJ2-4 TRBV5-6 CASSLVGLKNIQYF
TRBD2 TRBJ2-7 TRBV4-1 CASSQTSGRANEQYF
TRBD2 TRBJ2-2 TRBV10-3 CAIRTGTSGITGELFF
TRBD1 TRBJ1-1 TRBV9 CASSGRGMNTEAFF
- TRBJ2-5 TRBV5-6 CASSRTGGETQYF